This TCR beta chain came from a study of a mutant IDH1 vaccine in newly diagnosed glioma. About the study: Vaccine administration was initiated 4-6 weeks following radiotherapy alone, or with temozolomide cycles. Males made up approximately 62% and females roughly 40% of treated patients, whose mean age was about 41 years. Before enrollment, the patients had been treated with radiotherapy alone, temozolomide alone, or both together. Most of them had received both.

On this clone: Its antigen is undetermined.

Overall study results and limits: Shifts in the top peripheral T cell clonotypes seemed unrelated to pseudoprogression.

Specified time point: week 23, last vaccination. Each vaccine dose was 300 ug of mutant IDH1 20-mer peptide, with topical imiquimod. Germline V gene lookup returns CDR1 DFQATT and CDR2 SNEGSKA (reference sequence). CDR3 size: 11 residues. V gave up 0 bases and J gave up 7 bases, with 7 bases separating them. The assay was immunoSEQ multiplex PCR, and TCRdb's table has in-frame clones only and misses some. The sample consists of some 26,000 clones, roughly 80% of them appearing once. Sequenced here: PBMCs, sampled from a glioma patient whose treatment included an IDH1 peptide vaccine. The chain recombines TRBV20-1 with TRBJ2-7; unclear D gene. The sequence came from a woman between 25 and 40 years old with glioma. Here the CDR3 reads CSARDHAEQYF. For the CDR3, the DNA is TGCAGTGCTAGAGATCACGCAGAGCAGTACTTC.